The 8 T cell receptor beta chains given below trace back to one sample, sequenced in a study of breast tumors, draining lymph nodes, adjacent tissues. TCRdb fed the multiplex PCR reads into MiXCR, producing one record per CDR3 protein. The sample shows approximately 60,000 distinct CDR3 sequences, approximately 62% of them seen only once. The material sequenced was breast tumor tissue. These receptors all stem from a female donor with breast cancer. Some clones in this sample may be carry-over from other donors' samples.

The V call is TRBV7-9, the J call TRBJ2-1; 14 bases align to TRBD2. Germline CDR1 is SEHNR and CDR2 is FQNEAQ (reference sequence). The CDR3 has 15 residues. The V segment lost 5 bases and the J segment 7 bases; nucleotides outside the gene matches: 4. CDR3 loop: CASSTRTSGGNEQFF. In DNA form, the CDR3 reads TGTGCCAGCAGCACCCGGACTAGCGGGGGGAATGAGCAGTTCTTC.

About this clonotype itself: A much larger clonotype is one base distant, so this may be a read error. The chain joins TRBV7-2 to TRBJ1-1; 7 bases line up with TRBD1. The CDR3 totals 14 residues. Germline V CDR1 and CDR2: SGHTA, FQGNSA. The CDR3 DNA reads TGTGCCAACAGCTCATACAGGGGGAACACTGAAGCTTTCTTT. Residues: CANSSYRGNTEAFF.

This clonotype was seen once. The V call is TRBV20-1, the J call TRBJ2-7, with 7 bases that match TRBD1. The germline V gene has CDR1 DFQATT and CDR2 SNEGSKA (reference sequence). This CDR3 is 12 amino acids long. V shed 5 bases, J shed 4 bases, and the junction held 5 bases outside the gene matches. CDR3 region: CSASRQGYEQYF. CDR3 DNA: TGCAGTGCTTCAAGACAGGGTTACGAGCAGTACTTC.

CDR3 protein: CASSLEIWRYGDGYTF. The CDR3 region has the DNA TGTGCCAGCAGCTTAGAAATTTGGCGCTATGGTGATGGCTACACCTTC. J is TRBJ1-2 and V is TRBV7-2, with no clear D. This CDR3 is 16 amino acids long. Trimming pared 1 base from V and 6 bases from J, leaving 18 bases between. The V gene's germline CDR1 is SGHTA and CDR2 FQGNSA.

The chain uses TRBV19 and TRBJ2-7; D is possibly TRBD1 (6 bases). V lost 8 bases, J lost 7 bases, and 21 bases lay in between. Per germline, CDR1 LNHDA and CDR2 SQIVND (reference sequence). The CDR3 totals 14 residues. CDR3 nucleotides: TGTGCCAGTTCTCCCTCCGACAGGATACTTGAGCAGTACTTC. It translates to CASSPSDRILEQYF.

In its sample, this clonotype was seen many times. CDR3 in DNA: TGTGCCATCAGTTTAGGACTAGCCGCCCAGGGGGAGACCCAGTACTTC. Its protein is CAISLGLAAQGETQYF. This chain joins TRBV10-3 and TRBJ2-5, with 8 positions matching TRBD2. The length of the CDR3 is 16 residues. Germline CDR1 ENHRY, CDR2 SYGVKD. J was trimmed by 5 bases and V by 5 bases; bases with no gene match: 13.

This clonotype has a handful of counts. The chain couples TRBV7-2 to TRBJ1-1, with D perhaps TRBD1 (6 bases). Trimming removed 5 bases at V and 6 bases at J, with 19 bases between. The germline gives CDR1 SGHTA, CDR2 FQGNSA. The CDR3 consists of 15 residues. In nucleotides, the CDR3 is TGTGCCAGCAGCAAAAAGGATCGGGACACCCCTGAAGCTTTCTTT. Translating gives CASSKKDRDTPEAFF.

The chain couples TRBV15 to TRBJ2-7, with 11 bases that match TRBD1. V gave up 3 bases and J gave up 4 bases; unmatched junction bases: 5. The CDR3 sequence is 15 residues long. Germline V gene sequence: CDR1 LNHNV, CDR2 YYDKDF (reference sequence). The CDR3 loop is CATSSLGTGGYEQYF. In DNA form, the CDR3 reads TGTGCCACCAGCAGTCTGGGGACAGGGGGTTACGAGCAGTACTTC.